This TCR beta chain was sequenced in a study of blood T cell repertoires in COVID-19. For the study at large: In each case, the material was cDNA or gDNA derived from T cells, B-cell-depleted T cells, or PBMCs.

Germline CDR1 and CDR2: LNHDA and SQIVND (reference sequence). Trimming took 3 bases from V and 5 from J, leaving 11 bases between them. The CDR3 spans 14 residues. Original handling: Researchers report that nucleated cell counts were estimated from reference gene primer amplification. Libraries were prepared by immunoSEQ multiplex PCR; TCRdb keeps only in-frame clonotypes and omits some of them. The V and J calls and the clone size are those of that table, but D and trimming were determined from the DNA. The table lists about 120,000 clones, nearly 90% of them singletons, with 3.8% in the top ten. The clonotype originates from a woman aged 55-75 years with COVID-19, enrolled during active disease. The chain links TRBV19 to TRBJ1-5; unclear D gene. The sequenced sample consisted of peripheral blood. The CDR3 DNA reads TGTGCCAGTAGTATCCGGCAGCGGGATCAGCCCCAGCATTTT. Amino acid sequence: CASSIRQRDQPQHF.